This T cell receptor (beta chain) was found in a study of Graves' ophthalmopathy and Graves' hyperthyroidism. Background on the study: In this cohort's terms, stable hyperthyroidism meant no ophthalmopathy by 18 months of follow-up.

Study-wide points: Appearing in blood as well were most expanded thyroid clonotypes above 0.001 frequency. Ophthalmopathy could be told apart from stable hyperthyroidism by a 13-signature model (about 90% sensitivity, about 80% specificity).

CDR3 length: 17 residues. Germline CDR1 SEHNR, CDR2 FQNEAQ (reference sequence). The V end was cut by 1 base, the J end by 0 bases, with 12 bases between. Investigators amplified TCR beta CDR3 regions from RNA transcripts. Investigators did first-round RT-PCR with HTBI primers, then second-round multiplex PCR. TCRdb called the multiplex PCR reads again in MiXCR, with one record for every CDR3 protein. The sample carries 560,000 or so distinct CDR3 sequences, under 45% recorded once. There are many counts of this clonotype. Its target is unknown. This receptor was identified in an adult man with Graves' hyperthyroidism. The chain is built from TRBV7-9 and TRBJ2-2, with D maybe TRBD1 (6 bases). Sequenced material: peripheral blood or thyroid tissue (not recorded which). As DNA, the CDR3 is TGTGCCAGCAGCTTAGTGGGACACATTACGAACACCGGGGAGCTGTTTTTT. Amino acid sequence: CASSLVGHITNTGELFF.